These 16 T cell receptor beta chains were all obtained from the same sample, sequenced in a study of blood T cell repertoires in COVID-19 (TCRdb year 2020). The method behind the library was the immunoSEQ multiplex PCR assay. As stored in TCRdb, this immuneACCESS dataset retains in-frame rearrangements with V and J assigned. A fraction of the clones does not appear; measured against another copy, unresolved V genes explain less than half of the discrepancy, and the remainder lacks a known reason. This sample has 80,000 or so clones in its table, and over 75% of those were observed once. Approximately 12% of the sample is taken by the ten largest. The sample comprised peripheral blood. These receptors came from a man older than 75 with acute or convalescent COVID-19.

The rearrangement uses TRBV6-5 and TRBJ1-1; tentatively, D is TRBD1 (5 bases). The V end was cut by 2 bases, the J end by 3 bases, with 16 bases between. The CDR3 extends over 16 amino acids. Germline V lookup: CDR1 MNHEY, CDR2 SVGAGI. CDR3 in DNA: TGTGCCAGCAGTTACGGAGGGGCAACTCGGGACACTGAAGCTTTCTTT. Amino acids: CASSYGGATRDTEAFF.

The CDR3 coding sequence is TGTGCCAGCAGCCAAGCAGGAGGTCGGCGCAATGAGCAGTTCTTC. It is translated as CASSQAGGRRNEQFF. The chain combines TRBV7-9 with TRBJ2-1; D is possibly TRBD2 (5 bases). The CDR3 extends over 15 amino acids. Germline CDR1 and CDR2: SEHNR and FQNEAQ (reference sequence). The ends were cut back, 5 bases at V and 6 bases at J, with 17 bases in the middle.

V and J are TRBV7-3 and TRBJ1-2, with TRBD1 matching 12 bases. V dropped 5 bases and J dropped 7; count of bases not matched to a gene: 11. Germline assignment: CDR1 SGHTA and CDR2 FQGTGA. The CDR3 contains 16 residues. CDR3 in amino acids: CASSPQAGQGAIGYTF. The CDR3 DNA sequence: TGTGCCAGCAGCCCCCAGGCGGGACAGGGGGCGATTGGCTACACCTTC. The full variable domain, completed using reference TRBV7-3 and TRBJ1-2, is GAGVSQTPSNKVTEKGKYVELRCDPISGHTALYWYRQSLGQGPEFLIYFQGTGAADDSGLPNDRFFAVRPEGSVSTLKIQRTERGDSAVYLCASSPQAGQGAIGYTFGSGTRLTVV.

The J gene is TRBJ2-3, the V gene TRBV5-6; possible D gene TRBD2, 6 bases. CDR3 length equals 15 residues. Trimming pared 5 bases from V and 1 base from J, leaving 14 bases between. From germline, CDR1 is SGHDT and CDR2 YYEEEE. The CDR3 coding sequence is TGTGCCAGCAGTTTAGGGACTCAGGGCACAGATACGCAGTATTTT. It translates to CASSLGTQGTDTQYF.

This sequence joins TRBV14 and TRBJ2-7; tentative D call: TRBD1 (5 bases). V lost 1 base and J 3 bases, leaving 13 bases between the germline ends. The CDR3 contains 15 residues. In germline, CDR1 is SGHDN, CDR2 FVKESK. In DNA form, the CDR3 reads TGTGCCAGCAGCCAAGGGGTTACCCAGGGCTACGAGCAGTACTTC. Translating gives CASSQGVTQGYEQYF.

V and J are TRBV6-5 and TRBJ1-5; D unclear. V lost 0 bases and J 5 bases, leaving 8 bases between the germline ends. The CDR3 consists of 14 residues. The germline gives CDR1 MNHEY, CDR2 SVGAGI. CDR3: CASSYSRLDQPQHF. DNA for the CDR3: TGTGCCAGCAGTTACTCGAGGCTCGATCAGCCCCAGCATTTT.

The chain has TRBV5-5 and TRBJ1-2, with 7 bases aligning to TRBD1. Trimming at V came to 0 bases and at J to 6 bases, leaving 5 bases not matched to a gene. CDR1 and CDR2 from the germline V gene are SGHKS and YYEKEE (reference sequence). This CDR3 comprises 14 residues. DNA of the CDR3: TGTGCCAGCAGCTTGGGACAGGGTACGGATGGCTACACCTTC. The encoded protein is CASSLGQGTDGYTF.

V usage is TRBV5-1 and J usage is TRBJ2-5; possible D gene TRBD2, 6 bases. CDR1 and CDR2 (germline): SGHRS, YFSETQ. V was trimmed by 5 bases and J by 3 bases, leaving 8 bases between them. The length of the CDR3 is 12 residues. Written as DNA, the CDR3 is TGCGCCAGCAGTTCGGGGGAAGAGACCCAGTACTTC. Amino acids: CASSSGEETQYF.

This chain's CDR3 is CAWSVGRGQGGYTF. CDR3 nucleotides: TGTGCCTGGAGTGTTGGCAGGGGGCAAGGGGGCTACACCTTC. This sequence joins TRBV30 and TRBJ1-2; 8 bases map to TRBD1. V was pared by 0 bases and J by 8 bases, with 8 bases of the junction left unmatched. This CDR3 spans 14 amino acids. Germline values: CDR1 GTSNPN, CDR2 SVGIG (reference sequence).

The chain is built from TRBV5-6 and TRBJ1-2, with D perhaps TRBD1 (6 bases). The CDR3 loop spans 15 amino acids. Germline V lookup: CDR1 SGHDT, CDR2 YYEEEE. V lost 4 bases and J lost 2, with 15 bases in between. The DNA of the CDR3 is TGTGCCAGCAGCACTGCGACAGGAGTAAACTATGGCTACACCTTC. The encoded protein is CASSTATGVNYGYTF.

V gene TRBV5-1 combines with J gene TRBJ2-7; TRBD1 might be the D (6 bases). There are 13 residues in the CDR3. Per germline, CDR1 SGHRS and CDR2 YFSETQ. The V end was cut by 4 bases, the J end by 2 bases, with 10 bases between. The CDR3 coding sequence is TGCGCCAGCAGCCCCCGGGACACCTACGAGCAGTACTTC. It yields the protein CASSPRDTYEQYF.

The CDR3 here is CASTPDRGTGELFF. As DNA, the CDR3 is TGCGCCAGCACGCCGGACAGGGGAACCGGGGAGCTGTTTTTT. The chain uses TRBV10-1 and TRBJ2-2; 9 bases are shared with TRBD1. Germline CDR1 is WNHNN and CDR2 is SYGVQD (reference sequence). The CDR3 has 14 residues. V shed 7 bases and J 5 bases; nucleotides not matched to a gene: 5.

The chain links TRBV5-1 to TRBJ1-1; D is undetermined. The CDR3 consists of 13 residues. Trimming removed 6 bases from V and 3 bases from J, with 12 bases in between. Germline loops: CDR1 SGHRS, CDR2 YFSETQ. CDR3 nucleotides: TGCGCCAGCACCTTCGGGAGGGACACTGAAGCTTTCTTT. It specifies CASTFGRDTEAFF.

This chain links TRBV6-5 with TRBJ1-1, with 8 bases lining up with TRBD1. In germline, CDR1 is MNHEY, CDR2 SVGAGI. The CDR3 has 15 amino acids. V lost 3 bases, J lost 3 bases, and 6 bases stayed unmatched. The CDR3 DNA is TGTGCCAGCAGTTATCAGGGGGCAATCGACACTGAAGCTTTCTTT. It encodes CASSYQGAIDTEAFF.

The rearrangement links TRBV3-1 (or the pseudogene TRBV3-2) to TRBJ2-1, with D perhaps TRBD1 (6 bases). The CDR3 has 13 amino acids. The ends were cut back, 8 bases at V and 1 base at J, with 9 bases in the middle. CDR1 is LGHDT and CDR2 is YNNKEL in the germline V gene (reference sequence). For the CDR3, the DNA is TGTGCCAGCGGGCAGGGGTCCTACAATGAGCAGTTCTTC. This translates into CASGQGSYNEQFF.

The rearrangement joins TRBV19 to TRBJ1-3; no clear D gene. Trimming removed 6 bases from V and 0 bases from J, with 12 bases in between. Germline-derived CDR1 and CDR2 are LNHDA and SQIVND (reference sequence). CDR3 size: 15 residues. The CDR3 nucleotides are TGTGCCAGTAGGCCACGAACAGACTCTGGAAACACCATATATTTT. It codes for CASRPRTDSGNTIYF.